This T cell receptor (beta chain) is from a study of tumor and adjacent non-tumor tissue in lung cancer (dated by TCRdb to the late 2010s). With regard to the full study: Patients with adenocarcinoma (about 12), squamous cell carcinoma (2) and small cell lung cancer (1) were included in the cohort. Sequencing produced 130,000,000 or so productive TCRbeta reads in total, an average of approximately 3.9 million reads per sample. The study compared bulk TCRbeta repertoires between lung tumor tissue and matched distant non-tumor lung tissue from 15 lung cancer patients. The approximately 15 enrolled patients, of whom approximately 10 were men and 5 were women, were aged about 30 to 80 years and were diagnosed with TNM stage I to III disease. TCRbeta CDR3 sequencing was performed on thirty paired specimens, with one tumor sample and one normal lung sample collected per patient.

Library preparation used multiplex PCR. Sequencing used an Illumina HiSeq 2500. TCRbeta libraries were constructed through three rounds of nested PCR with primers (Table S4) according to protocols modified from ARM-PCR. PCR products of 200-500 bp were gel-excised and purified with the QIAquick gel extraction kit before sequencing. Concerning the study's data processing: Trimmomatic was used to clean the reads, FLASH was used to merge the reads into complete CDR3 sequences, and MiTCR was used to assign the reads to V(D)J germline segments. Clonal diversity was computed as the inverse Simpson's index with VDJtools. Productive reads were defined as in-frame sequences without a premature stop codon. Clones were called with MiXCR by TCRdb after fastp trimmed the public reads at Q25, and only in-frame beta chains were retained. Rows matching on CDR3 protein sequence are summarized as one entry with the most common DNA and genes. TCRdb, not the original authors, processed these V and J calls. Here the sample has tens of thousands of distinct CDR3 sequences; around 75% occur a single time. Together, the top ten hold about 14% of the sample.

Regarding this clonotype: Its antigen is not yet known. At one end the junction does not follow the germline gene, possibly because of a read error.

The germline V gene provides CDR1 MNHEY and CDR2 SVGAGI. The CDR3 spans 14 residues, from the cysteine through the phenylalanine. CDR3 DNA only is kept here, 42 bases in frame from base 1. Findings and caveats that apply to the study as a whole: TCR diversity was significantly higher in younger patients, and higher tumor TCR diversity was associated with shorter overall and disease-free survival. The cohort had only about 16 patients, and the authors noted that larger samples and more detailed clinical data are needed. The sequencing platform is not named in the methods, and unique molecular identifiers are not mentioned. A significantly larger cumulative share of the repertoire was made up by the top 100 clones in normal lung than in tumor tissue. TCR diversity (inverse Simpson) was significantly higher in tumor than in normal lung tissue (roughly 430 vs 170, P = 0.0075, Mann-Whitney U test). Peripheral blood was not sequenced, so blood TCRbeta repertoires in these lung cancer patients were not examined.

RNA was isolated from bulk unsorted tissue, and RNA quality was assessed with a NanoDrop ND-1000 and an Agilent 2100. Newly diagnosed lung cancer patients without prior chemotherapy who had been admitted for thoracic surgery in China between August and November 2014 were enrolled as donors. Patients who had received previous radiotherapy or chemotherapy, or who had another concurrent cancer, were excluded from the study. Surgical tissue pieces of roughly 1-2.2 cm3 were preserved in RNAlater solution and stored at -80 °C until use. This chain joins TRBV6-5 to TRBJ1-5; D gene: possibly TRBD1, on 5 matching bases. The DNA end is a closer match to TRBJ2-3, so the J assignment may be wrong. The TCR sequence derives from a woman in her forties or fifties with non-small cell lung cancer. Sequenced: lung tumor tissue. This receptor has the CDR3 CTSNQGGSNQPQYF. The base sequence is TGTACCAGCAACCAGGGTGGTAGCAATCAACCCCAGTATTTT.